Presented here are 16 T cell receptor beta chains from one specimen sequenced in a study of blood T cell repertoires in COVID-19. Clones were read by immunoSEQ multiplex PCR, and TCRdb kept only the in-frame ones, dropping some. The sample lists roughly 220,000 clones; 80% to 90% were seen once. Input material: peripheral blood. The receptors come from a man older than 75 with acute or convalescent COVID-19.

On this clone: Its ends do not fully match the called genes, so a read error is possible. This chain links TRBV4-3 with TRBJ2-4; D might be TRBD2 (5 bases). The V gene's germline CDR1 is LGHNA and CDR2 YSLEER. There are 17 residues in the CDR3. This CDR3 reads CASSKELPGLAKNIQYF. The DNA of the CDR3 is TGCGCCAGCAGCAAAGAGTTACCGGGGTTAGCCAAAAACATTCAGTACTTC.

V is TRBV28 and J is TRBJ2-3; 7 nucleotides align to TRBD2. J gave up 2 bases and V 3 bases, and 2 bases lay outside the gene matches. The germline V gene has CDR1 MDHEN and CDR2 SYDVKM. This CDR3 region has 14 residues. The CDR3 here is CASSFSGYTDTQYF. CDR3 sequence (DNA): TGTGCCAGCAGTTTTAGCGGGTACACAGATACGCAGTATTTT.

The genes are TRBV27 and TRBJ2-7; no definite D call. CDR3 length: 13 residues. V lost 3 bases, J lost 0 bases, and 6 bases lay in between. The V gene's germline CDR1 is MNHEY and CDR2 SMNVEV (reference sequence). In nucleotides, the CDR3 is TGTGCCAGCAGTTTGGCCACCTCCTACGAGCAGTACTTC. Protein sequence: CASSLATSYEQYF.

This clone came up once. The chain is built from TRBV14 and TRBJ2-7; 12 positions match TRBD2. CDR1 and CDR2 from the germline V gene are SGHDN and FVKESK. The CDR3 totals 15 residues. V lost 3 bases to trimming and J lost 8 bases; unmatched junction nucleotides: 8. CDR3 sequence reads: CASSQAGTSGLQQYF. The CDR3 nucleotides read TGTGCCAGCAGCCAGGCCGGGACTAGCGGGCTCCAGCAGTACTTC. Full variable domain (missing parts from reference TRBV14 and TRBJ2-7): EAGVTQFPSHSVIEKGQTVTLRCDPISGHDNLYWYRRVMGKEIKFLLHFVKESKQDESGMPNNRFLAERTGGTYSTLKVQPAELEDSGVYFCASSQAGTSGLQQYFGPGTRLTVT.

The chain uses TRBV18 and TRBJ2-7; TRBD1 matches 7 bases. The V segment lost 6 bases and the J segment 2 bases; nucleotides outside the gene matches: 7. This CDR3 spans 14 amino acids. Germline values: CDR1 KGHSH, CDR2 LQKENI. The CDR3 DNA follows: TGTGCCAGCTCTCCAAGACAGGGCCCCTACGAGCAGTACTTC. Its translation is CASSPRQGPYEQYF.

V and J are TRBV11-3 and TRBJ2-2; D unresolved. Germline loops: CDR1 SGHNT, CDR2 YENEEA. Trimming cost V 5 bases and J 4 bases, with 14 bases left between them. The CDR3 runs 15 residues. This chain's CDR3 is CASSPGSRGTGELFF. The CDR3 nucleotides are TGTGCCAGCAGCCCCGGTTCTCGTGGCACCGGGGAGCTGTTTTTT.

The V call is TRBV27, the J call TRBJ1-6; no clear D gene. V was shortened by 7 bases and J by 5 bases, with 15 bases between the two germline ends. In germline, CDR1 is MNHEY, CDR2 SMNVEV (reference sequence). CDR3 length: 15 residues. The CDR3 bases are TGTGCCAGCACCACCGCCGGAGCAAATAATTCACCCCTCCACTTT. Amino acids: CASTTAGANNSPLHF.

The rearrangement uses TRBV7-3 and TRBJ2-1; D is uncertain. The germline V and J ends were trimmed by 2 bases and 2 bases, with 19 bases remaining between them. The CDR3 is made up of 18 amino acids. The V gene's germline CDR1 is SGHTA and CDR2 FQGTGA. This CDR3 is CASSLLGLGASTYNEQFF. The DNA of the CDR3 is TGTGCCAGCAGCTTACTGGGTTTGGGCGCAAGCACCTACAATGAGCAGTTCTTC.

V gene TRBV19 combines with J gene TRBJ1-1; 7 bases align to TRBD1. The CDR3 length is 15 residues. The ends lost 6 bases at V and 3 bases at J; junction bases unmatched: 10. The germline V gene has CDR1 LNHDA and CDR2 SQIVND (reference sequence). In DNA form, the CDR3 reads TGTGCCAGTAGACCTAAGGGGGCGAGGGACACTGAAGCTTTCTTT. Its protein product is CASRPKGARDTEAFF.

The gene calls are TRBV9 and TRBJ1-1; 10 nucleotides align to TRBD1. V was pared by 4 bases and J by 1 base, with 4 bases of the junction left unmatched. The CDR3 is 15 residues long. CDR1 and CDR2 from the germline V gene are SGDLS and YYNGEE. The CDR3 reads CASSPWTGGNTEAFF. CDR3 bases: TGTGCCAGCAGCCCCTGGACAGGGGGGAACACTGAAGCTTTCTTT.

This clone was detected once. This chain joins TRBV7-2 and TRBJ2-5; 9 bases align to TRBD1. This CDR3 region has 14 residues. V lost 5 bases and J lost 2; bases outside the gene matches: 3. From germline, CDR1 is SGHTA and CDR2 FQGNSA. CDR3 loop: CASSRGTGQETQYF. The CDR3 coding sequence is TGTGCCAGCAGCCGCGGGACAGGGCAAGAGACCCAGTACTTC.

This chain uses TRBV7-2 with TRBJ2-5, with 11 bases matching TRBD1. There are 14 residues in the CDR3. Trimming took 5 bases from V and 5 from J; bases not matched to a gene: 4. Germline CDR1 is SGHTA and CDR2 is FQGNSA. CDR3 coding DNA: TGTGCCAGCAGCCGGGACAGGGGGACGGAGACCCAGTACTTC. As protein: CASSRDRGTETQYF.

The gene calls are TRBV6-1 and TRBJ1-2; TRBD1 is a possible D gene (6 bases). The CDR3 loop spans 13 amino acids. The germline V gene has CDR1 MNHNS and CDR2 SASEGT. The V and J ends lost 3 bases and 1 base respectively, with 6 bases between them. The CDR3 DNA follows: TGTGCCAGCAGTGACAGGGGTAACTATGGCTACACCTTC. This encodes CASSDRGNYGYTF.

Concerning this clone itself: The junction departs from the called germline gene at one end, perhaps through a read error. The rearrangement links TRBV7-9 to TRBJ2-3, with TRBD2 matching 12 bases. This CDR3 comprises 18 residues. Germline CDR1 SEHNR, CDR2 FQNEAQ (reference sequence). CDR3 in DNA: TGTGTCAGCAGCTTAGGGGGACTAGCGGGTACTAGCACAGATACGCAGTATTTT. Protein: CVSSLGGLAGTSTDTQYF.

The genes are TRBV7-3 and TRBJ2-1, with D perhaps TRBD2 (6 bases). The CDR3 extends over 12 amino acids. V was pared by 5 bases and J by 10 bases, with 12 bases between. From germline, CDR1 is SGHTA and CDR2 FQGTGA. The CDR3 region is CASSPTGLEQFF. DNA for the CDR3: TGTGCCAGCAGCCCCACGGGACTCGAGCAGTTCTTC.

The chain has TRBV7-8 and TRBJ2-1; 9 bases line up with TRBD2. This CDR3 spans 15 amino acids. Germline V lookup: CDR1 SGHVS, CDR2 FQNEAQ. Trimming at V came to 5 bases and at J to 4 bases, leaving 6 bases not matched to a gene. The CDR3 region is CASSELAGTYNEQFF. The CDR3 nucleotides are TGTGCCAGCAGCGAGCTAGCGGGAACTTACAATGAGCAGTTCTTC.